One sample yielded the 19 T cell receptor beta chains listed below, sequenced in a study of post-analysis software for immune sequencing data. Unique molecular identifiers tagged the TCR beta cDNA libraries. TCRdb reprocessed the PCR reads with MiXCR, giving one entry per CDR3 protein. The sample lists about 760,000 distinct CDR3 sequences; around 27% were seen once. These receptors' antigens are unknown. Study observations and caveats: A few TRBV segments (TRBV5-6, TRBV5-1 and TRBV20-1 among them) occurred more frequently in patients than in controls.

Input material: blood. These receptor sequences come from a girl aged 10-17 years with multiple sclerosis.

There are a few counts of this clonotype. The chain links TRBV28 to TRBJ2-1; weak D call: TRBD2 (5 bases). The ends were cut back, 2 bases at V and 8 bases at J, with 16 bases in the middle. Germline V lookup: CDR1 MDHEN, CDR2 SYDVKM. CDR3 length: 15 amino acids. Here the CDR3 reads CASSLRPSRGDEQFF. The CDR3 coding sequence is TGTGCCAGCAGTTTAAGACCCTCCCGGGGTGATGAGCAGTTCTTC.

The chain links TRBV20-1 to TRBJ2-5; D could derive from TRBD1 or TRBD2 (5 bases each). CDR1 is DFQATT, CDR2 SNEGSKA, per germline (reference sequence). This CDR3 has 14 residues. The germline V and J ends were trimmed by 0 bases and 7 bases, with 15 bases remaining between them. Written as DNA, the CDR3 is TGCAGTGCTAGAGATCGGGGACGGAGCGGGACCCAGTACTTC. Translation gives CSARDRGRSGTQYF.

This chain joins TRBV5-6 and TRBJ2-7; TRBD2 matches 11 bases. The germline gives CDR1 SGHDT, CDR2 YYEEEE. V lost 6 bases, J lost 5 bases, and 7 bases stayed unmatched. This CDR3 contains 14 residues. CDR3: CASTGTSGFHEQYF. The CDR3 region has the DNA TGTGCCAGCACCGGGACTAGCGGTTTCCACGAGCAGTACTTC.

This clonotype was detected many times. The genes are TRBV6-5 and TRBJ1-5; perhaps TRBD1 as D (6 bases). Germline assignment: CDR1 MNHEY and CDR2 SVGAGI. This CDR3 comprises 14 residues. Deletions cut 5 bases from V and 3 bases from J, with 11 bases between. The chain's CDR3 is CASSPRTDNQPQHF. CDR3 DNA: TGTGCCAGCAGTCCCCGGACAGACAATCAGCCCCAGCATTTT.

This clonotype was recorded many times. A read error may account for a junction end that differs from germline. V is TRBV5-1 and J is TRBJ2-3; D remains ambiguous. The CDR3 totals 14 residues. Germline CDR1 and CDR2: SGHRS and YFSETQ. The chain's CDR3 is CASSLRSGTDTQYF. DNA of the CDR3: TGTGCCAGCAGTTTGAGGTCGGGCACAGATACGCAGTATTTT.

In this sample, this clonotype turned up a few times. The chain is built from TRBV5-1 and TRBJ2-7; D possibly matches TRBD1 or TRBD2 (5 bases each). The CDR3 contains 15 residues. CDR1 and CDR2 from the germline V gene are SGHRS and YFSETQ. V shed 0 bases and J shed 0 bases, with 10 bases lying between them. The CDR3 sequence: CASSLAGTPSYEQYF. The CDR3 DNA reads as TGCGCCAGCAGCTTGGCCGGGACCCCCTCCTACGAGCAGTACTTC.

The CDR3 DNA is TGTGCCAGCAGCTCAGCGGGAATAGATACGCAGTATTTT. Residues: CASSSAGIDTQYF. The V gene is TRBV7-2, the J gene TRBJ2-3; 7 bases line up with TRBD2. This CDR3 has 13 residues. Germline assignment: CDR1 SGHTA and CDR2 FQGNSA. The V and J ends lost 4 bases and 5 bases, in that order; junction bases with no gene match: 3.

This clonotype was counted between two and nine times. The genes are TRBV12-3 or TRBV12-4 and TRBJ2-5; D may be TRBD1 (5 bases). This CDR3 is 15 amino acids long. Trimming left V 5 bases short and J 0 bases short, with 13 bases between. CDR3 loop: CASSPTAGYQETQYF. CDR3 coding DNA: TGTGCCAGCAGTCCAACAGCAGGGTACCAAGAGACCCAGTACTTC.

The chain links TRBV20-1 to TRBJ2-7; the D gene is possibly TRBD2 (5 bases). The CDR3 runs to 16 residues. Germline V CDR1 and CDR2: DFQATT, SNEGSKA (reference sequence). The germline V and J ends were trimmed by 7 bases and 2 bases, with 24 bases remaining between them. The CDR3 protein is CSVGVTGGSRTYEQYF. The CDR3 nucleotides read TGCAGTGTCGGGGTGACTGGCGGGTCTAGGACCTACGAGCAGTACTTC.

V and J are TRBV20-1 and TRBJ2-3, with 12 bases aligning to TRBD1. CDR3 length equals 13 residues. The J segment lost 8 bases and the V segment lost 5 bases, leaving 5 bases of the junction unmatched. Looked up from germline, CDR1 is DFQATT and CDR2 is SNEGSKA (reference sequence). The CDR3 here is CSAGTGGVGTQYF. In DNA form, the CDR3 reads TGCAGTGCTGGGACAGGGGGCGTAGGTACGCAGTATTTT.

This clonotype was found a few times. The chain employs TRBV5-6 and TRBJ1-2, with D unresolved. Germline loops: CDR1 SGHDT, CDR2 YYEEEE. The CDR3 is 14 residues long. Trimming pared 0 bases from V and 3 bases from J, leaving 9 bases between. This chain's CDR3 is CASSLARHYYGYTF. In DNA, the CDR3 is TGTGCCAGCAGCTTGGCCAGGCATTACTATGGCTACACCTTC. Filled out from reference TRBV5-6 and TRBJ1-2, the complete variable domain reads DAGVTQSPTHLIKTRGQQVTLRCSPKSGHDTVSWYQQALGQGPQFIFQYYEEEERQRGNFPDRFSGHQFPNYSSELNVNALLLGDSALYLCASSLARHYYGYTFGSGTRLTVV.

The chain couples TRBV4-1 to TRBJ2-7; 12 nucleotides match TRBD2. Germline V gives CDR1 MGHRA, CDR2 YSYEKL. The CDR3 contains 16 residues. V shed 1 base and J 3 bases; nucleotides not matched to a gene: 4. This CDR3 is CASSQGTSGIIYEQYF. DNA for the CDR3: TGCGCCAGCAGCCAAGGGACTAGCGGGATAATCTACGAGCAGTACTTC.

This clonotype was detected only a few times. The chain recombines TRBV5-1 with TRBJ1-1, with 9 bases matching TRBD1. The length of the CDR3 is 16 residues. Germline V gives CDR1 SGHRS, CDR2 YFSETQ. V lost 4 bases to trimming and J lost 1 base; unmatched junction nucleotides: 8. Here the CDR3 reads CASSRMTGGTNTEAFF. As DNA, the CDR3 is TGCGCCAGCAGCCGTATGACAGGGGGGACGAACACTGAAGCTTTCTTT.

The J gene is TRBJ2-3, the V gene TRBV7-2, with 7 bases fitting TRBD2. The J segment lost 2 bases and the V segment lost 0 bases, leaving 5 bases of the junction unmatched. The CDR3 is 16 amino acids. Germline V lookup: CDR1 SGHTA, CDR2 FQGNSA. In nucleotides, the CDR3 is TGTGCCAGCAGCTTAGCGGCTAGCGGACTCACAGATACGCAGTATTTT. Amino acid sequence: CASSLAASGLTDTQYF.

This clonotype was counted only a few times. The DNA for the CDR3 is TGTGCCATCAGTGGACTAGCGGGAGCGGGCCCTGGGGCCAACGTCCTGACTTTC. This sequence encodes CAISGLAGAGPGANVLTF. The rearrangement links TRBV10-3 to TRBJ2-6; 12 positions agree with TRBD2. Trimming at V came to 4 bases and at J to 2 bases, leaving 6 bases not matched to a gene. The CDR3 totals 18 residues. CDR1 is ENHRY and CDR2 is SYGVKD in the germline V gene.

This clonotype was counted a few times. The J gene is TRBJ2-4, the V gene TRBV28, with 13 bases that match TRBD2. Looked up from germline, CDR1 is MDHEN and CDR2 is SYDVKM. The CDR3 sequence is 17 residues long. V was clipped by 5 bases and J by 8 bases; unmatched bases: 12. CDR3 sequence: CASSPTSGGAWVHIQYF. The CDR3 DNA reads TGTGCCAGCAGTCCCACTAGCGGGGGGGCCTGGGTACACATTCAGTACTTC. Full variable domain (outside the CDR3, taken from reference TRBV28 and TRBJ2-4): DVKVTQSSRYLVKRTGEKVFLECVQDMDHENMFWYRQDPGLGLRLIYFSYDVKMKEKGDIPEGYSVSREKKERFSLILESASTNQTSMYLCASSPTSGGAWVHIQYFGAGTRLSVL.

About this clonotype: The junction shows a germline mismatch at one end, possibly a read error. The chain is built from TRBV6-5 and TRBJ2-1, with 10 bases matching TRBD2. The CDR3 runs 16 residues. Germline CDR1 MNHEY, CDR2 SVGAGI. The CDR3 bases are TGTGCCAGTTCCCCTCTTAGCGGGAGGTCCTACAAGGAGCAGTTCTTC. Its protein product is CASSPLSGRSYKEQFF.

The rearrangement joins TRBV3-1 to TRBJ1-1; D uncertain. V dropped 2 bases and J dropped 4 bases, with 11 bases sitting between them. This CDR3 is built from 14 residues. The germline gives CDR1 LGHDT, CDR2 YNNKEL (reference sequence). CDR3 residues: CASSQMDLGTEAFF. Written as DNA, the CDR3 is TGTGCCAGCAGCCAAATGGACCTGGGCACTGAAGCTTTCTTT.

V usage is TRBV19 and J usage is TRBJ2-7; TRBD1 aligns across 7 bases. This CDR3 comprises 15 residues. Germline CDR1 LNHDA, CDR2 SQIVND (reference sequence). The V and J ends lost 1 base and 5 bases, in that order; junction bases with no gene match: 8. The CDR3 sequence: CASSIADRAIHEQYF. The CDR3 DNA sequence: TGTGCCAGTAGTATAGCCGACAGGGCGATCCACGAGCAGTACTTC.